The 7 T cell receptor beta chains in this list originate from one sample, sequenced in a study of identical twins. TCRdb itself ran the 5' RACE reads through MiXCR, one entry per CDR3 protein. The top ten clones hold roughly 8.7% of a sample with under 400,000 distinct CDR3 sequences, around 9.7% of them seen once. Sequenced sample: naive T cells sorted from blood. These receptor sequences come from a woman aged 45-65 years in good health.

This clonotype was seen repeatedly, ten times or more. The chain employs TRBV5-1 and TRBJ1-5, with 12 positions matching TRBD1. Germline V lookup: CDR1 SGHRS, CDR2 YFSETQ. The CDR3 loop spans 16 amino acids. V dropped 0 bases and J dropped 7; count of bases not matched to a gene: 5. The CDR3 DNA reads TGCGCCAGCAGCTTGGATGGGACAGGGGGCGGACAGCCCCAGCATTTT. Amino acids: CASSLDGTGGGQPQHF.

The chain employs TRBV5-1 and TRBJ2-1; D remains ambiguous. Germline CDR1 is SGHRS and CDR2 is YFSETQ. V was shortened by 4 bases and J by 8 bases, with 4 bases between the two germline ends. The length of the CDR3 is 10 residues. The CDR3 reads CASSGDEQFF. In DNA form, the CDR3 reads TGCGCCAGCAGCGGCGATGAGCAGTTCTTC.

This clonotype turned up a few times. This rearrangement joins TRBV12-3 or TRBV12-4 to TRBJ1-2, with 7 bases aligning to TRBD1. Losses at the gene ends were 6 bases for V and 4 bases for J; bases not matched to a gene: 5. This CDR3 has 13 amino acids. The CDR3 sequence is CASSPGQRYGYTF. The CDR3 DNA reads as TGTGCCAGCAGCCCGGGACAGCGCTATGGCTACACCTTC.

The gene calls are TRBV19 and TRBJ2-2; D unresolved. V lost 4 bases to trimming and J lost 1 base, with 10 bases between them. The CDR3 length is 15 residues. CDR1 LNHDA and CDR2 SQIVND come from the germline V gene (reference sequence). The CDR3 loop is CASSRPSLNTGELFF. CDR3 bases: TGTGCCAGTAGTAGACCGAGCCTGAACACCGGGGAGCTGTTTTTT.

This clonotype was seen a few times. This chain links TRBV20-1 with TRBJ2-5, with D maybe TRBD1 (6 bases). Germline lookup yields CDR1 DFQATT and CDR2 SNEGSKA (reference sequence). V was shortened by 0 bases and J by 5 bases, with 16 bases between the two germline ends. This CDR3 comprises 15 residues. CDR3 in DNA: TGCAGTGCTAGAGATTTCAGGGGCGAGTTTGAGACCCAGTACTTC. Translated: CSARDFRGEFETQYF.

The chain is built from TRBV6-5 and TRBJ2-1; 9 nucleotides line up with TRBD1. The germline gives CDR1 MNHEY, CDR2 SVGAGI. The V segment lost 10 bases and the J segment 4 bases; nucleotides outside the gene matches: 8. This CDR3 contains 14 residues. This chain's CDR3 is CAIKSGTGYNEQFF. The CDR3 nucleotides read TGTGCCATTAAGTCCGGGACAGGGTACAATGAGCAGTTCTTC.

This clonotype was counted a few times. CDR3 in amino acids: CASSELDRADGYTF. CDR3 DNA: TGTGCCAGCAGTGAACTCGACAGGGCTGATGGCTACACCTTC. The rearrangement links TRBV2 to TRBJ1-2; TRBD1 aligns across 7 bases. CDR1 is SNHLY and CDR2 is FYNNEI in the germline V gene. J gave up 6 bases and V 2 bases, and 6 bases lay outside the gene matches. The CDR3 totals 14 residues.